This T cell receptor (beta chain) was retrieved from a study of relationships among human T cell subsets. Regarding this clonotype: What it binds is not known.

The CDR3 runs 15 residues. Trimming took off 5 bases at V and 0 bases at J, with 14 bases between the two ends. The germline V gene has CDR1 SEHNR and CDR2 FQNEAQ (reference sequence). Study-wide findings and caveats: Over 55% of CD8+ cytotoxic sequences came from clones with over 100 reads. Substantial CDR3 sharing among Th1, Th2 and regulatory cells suggested stochastic fate choice. Across seven subsets, gene usage, CDR3 length and N-additions did not differ significantly.

The T cell receptor alpha and beta CDR3 regions were amplified from mRNA by semiquantitative ARM-PCR. In ARM-PCR, communal superprimers followed tagged nested gene-specific primers for exponential amplification. Exonuclease cleared nested primers, then first-round products were reamplified. TCRdb redid the calling of the multiplex PCR reads with MiXCR, one entry per CDR3 protein. The table lists a few thousand distinct CDR3 sequences, 60% to 70% of them singletons. CD8+ T cells were isolated by anti-CD4 multisort bead depletion, then anti-CD8 bead selection. This TCR derives from a man aged 35 to 55 in good health. V usage is TRBV7-9 and J usage is TRBJ2-7; D possibly matches TRBD1 or TRBD2 (5 bases each). What was sequenced was CD8+ T cells sorted from blood. The CDR3 DNA sequence: TGTGCCAGCAGCCCCGGGACCGGGTACTCCTACGAGCAGTACTTC. Amino acid sequence: CASSPGTGYSYEQYF.